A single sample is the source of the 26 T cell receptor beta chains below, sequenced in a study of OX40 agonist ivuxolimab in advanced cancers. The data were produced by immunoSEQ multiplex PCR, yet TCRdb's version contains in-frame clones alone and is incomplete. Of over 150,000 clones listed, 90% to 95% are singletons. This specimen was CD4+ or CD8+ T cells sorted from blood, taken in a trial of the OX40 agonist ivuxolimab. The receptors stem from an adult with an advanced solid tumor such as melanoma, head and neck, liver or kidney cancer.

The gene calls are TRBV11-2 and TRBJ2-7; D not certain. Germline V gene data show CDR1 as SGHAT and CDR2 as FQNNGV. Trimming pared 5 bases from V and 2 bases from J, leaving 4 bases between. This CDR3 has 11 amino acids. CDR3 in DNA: TGTGCCAGCAGCCCAGCCTACGAGCAGTACTTC. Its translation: CASSPAYEQYF.

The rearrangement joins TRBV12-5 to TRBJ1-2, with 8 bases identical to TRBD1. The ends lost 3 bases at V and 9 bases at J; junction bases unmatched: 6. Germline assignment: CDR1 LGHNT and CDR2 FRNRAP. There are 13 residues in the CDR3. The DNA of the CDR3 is TGTGCTAGTGGTTTAGAACAGGGGGTACGCTACACCTTC. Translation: CASGLEQGVRYTF. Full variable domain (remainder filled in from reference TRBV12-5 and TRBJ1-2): DARVTQTPRHKVTEMGQEVTMRCQPILGHNTVFWYRQTMMQGLELLAYFRNRAPLDDSGMPKDRFSAEMPDATLATLKIQPSEPRDSAVYFCASGLEQGVRYTFGSGTRLTVV.

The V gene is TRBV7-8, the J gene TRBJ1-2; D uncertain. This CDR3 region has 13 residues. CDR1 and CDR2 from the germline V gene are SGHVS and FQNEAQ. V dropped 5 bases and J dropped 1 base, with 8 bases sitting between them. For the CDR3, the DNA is TGTGCCAGCAGCCCGGAGATTAACTATGGCTACACCTTC. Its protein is CASSPEINYGYTF.

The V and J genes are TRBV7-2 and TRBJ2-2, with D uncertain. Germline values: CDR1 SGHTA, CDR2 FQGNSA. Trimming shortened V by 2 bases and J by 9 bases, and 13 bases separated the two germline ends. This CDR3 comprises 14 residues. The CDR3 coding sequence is TGTGCCAGCAGCTTATTCGCTAGTCAAAGGGAGCTGTTTTTT. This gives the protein CASSLFASQRELFF.

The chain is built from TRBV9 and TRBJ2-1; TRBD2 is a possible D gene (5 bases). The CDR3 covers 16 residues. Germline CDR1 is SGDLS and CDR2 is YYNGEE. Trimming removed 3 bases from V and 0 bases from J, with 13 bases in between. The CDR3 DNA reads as TGTGCCAGCAGCGAGAGCGGAAGGAGCTCCTACAATGAGCAGTTCTTC. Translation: CASSESGRSSYNEQFF.

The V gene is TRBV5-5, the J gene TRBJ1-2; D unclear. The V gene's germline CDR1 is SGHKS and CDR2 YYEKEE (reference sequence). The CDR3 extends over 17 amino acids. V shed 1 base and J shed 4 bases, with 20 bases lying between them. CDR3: CASSLNPVRRRGYGYTF. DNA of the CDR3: TGTGCCAGCAGCTTGAACCCAGTCCGCCGCCGGGGCTATGGCTACACCTTC.

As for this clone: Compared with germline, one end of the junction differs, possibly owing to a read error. The CDR3 DNA is TGTGCCAGCAGCCCACCGGGTTCCTCCAATGAGCAGTTCTTC. It specifies CASSPPGSSNEQFF. This chain joins TRBV7-2 and TRBJ2-1; unclear D gene. Per the germline V gene, CDR1 is SGHTA and CDR2 is FQGNSA. CDR3 length: 14 amino acids.

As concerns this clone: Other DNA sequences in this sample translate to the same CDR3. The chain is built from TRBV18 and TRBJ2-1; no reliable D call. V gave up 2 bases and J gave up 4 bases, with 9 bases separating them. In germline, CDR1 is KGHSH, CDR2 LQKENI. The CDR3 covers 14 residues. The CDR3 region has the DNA TGTGCCAGCTCACCAGGGTCAAGTTACAATGAGCAGTTCTTC. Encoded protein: CASSPGSSYNEQFF.

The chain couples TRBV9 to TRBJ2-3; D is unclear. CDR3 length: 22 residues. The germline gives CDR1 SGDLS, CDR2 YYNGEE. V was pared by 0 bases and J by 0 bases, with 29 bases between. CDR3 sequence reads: CASSVGAHAPPSKRTSTDTQYF. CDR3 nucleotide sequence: TGTGCCAGCAGCGTAGGGGCTCACGCACCGCCGTCGAAGCGAACAAGCACAGATACGCAGTATTTT.

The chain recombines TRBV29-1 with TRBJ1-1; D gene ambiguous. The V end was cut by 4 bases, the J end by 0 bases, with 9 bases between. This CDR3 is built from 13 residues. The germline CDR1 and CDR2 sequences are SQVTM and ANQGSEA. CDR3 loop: CSVGLKLNTEAFF. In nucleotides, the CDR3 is TGCAGCGTTGGTTTAAAGTTGAACACTGAAGCTTTCTTT.

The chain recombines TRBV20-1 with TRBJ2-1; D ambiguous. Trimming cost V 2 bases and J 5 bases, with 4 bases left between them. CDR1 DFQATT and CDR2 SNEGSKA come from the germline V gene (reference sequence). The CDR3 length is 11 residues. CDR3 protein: CSARLNNEQFF. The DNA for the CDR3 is TGCAGTGCTAGACTTAACAATGAGCAGTTCTTC.

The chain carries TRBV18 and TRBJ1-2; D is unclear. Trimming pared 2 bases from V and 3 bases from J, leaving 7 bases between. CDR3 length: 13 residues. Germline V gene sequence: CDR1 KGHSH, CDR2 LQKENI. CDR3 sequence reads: CASSPSTDYGYTF. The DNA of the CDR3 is TGTGCCAGCTCACCATCAACGGACTATGGCTACACCTTC.

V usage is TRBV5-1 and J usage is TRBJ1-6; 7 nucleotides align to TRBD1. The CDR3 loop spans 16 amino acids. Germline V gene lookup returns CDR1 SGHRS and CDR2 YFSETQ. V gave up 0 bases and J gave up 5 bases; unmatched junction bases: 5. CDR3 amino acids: CASSLVTGRDNSPLHF. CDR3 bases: TGCGCCAGCAGCTTGGTGACAGGGAGGGATAATTCACCCCTCCACTTT.

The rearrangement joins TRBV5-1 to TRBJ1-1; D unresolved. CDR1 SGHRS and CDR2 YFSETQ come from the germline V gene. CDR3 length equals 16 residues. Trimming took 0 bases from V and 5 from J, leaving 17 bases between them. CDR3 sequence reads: CASSLDGQQRSTEAFF. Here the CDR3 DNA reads TGCGCCAGCAGCTTGGACGGGCAACAACGGAGTACTGAAGCTTTCTTT. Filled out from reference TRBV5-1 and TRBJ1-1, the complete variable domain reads KAGVTQTPRYLIKTRGQQVTLSCSPISGHRSVSWYQQTPGQGLQFLFEYFSETQRNKGNFPGRFSGRQFSNSRSEMNVSTLELGDSALYLCASSLDGQQRSTEAFFGQGTRLTVV.

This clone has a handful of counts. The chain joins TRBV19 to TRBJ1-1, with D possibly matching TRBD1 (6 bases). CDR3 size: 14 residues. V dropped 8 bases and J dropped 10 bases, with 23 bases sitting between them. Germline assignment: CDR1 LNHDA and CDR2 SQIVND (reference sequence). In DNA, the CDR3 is TGTGCCAGTTTCCCCCCAGGGGTACGGTTTCCAGCTTTCTTT. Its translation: CASFPPGVRFPAFF.

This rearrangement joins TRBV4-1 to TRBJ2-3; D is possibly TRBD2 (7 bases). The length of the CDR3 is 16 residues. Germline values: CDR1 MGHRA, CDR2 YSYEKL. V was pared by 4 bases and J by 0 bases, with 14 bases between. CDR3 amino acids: CASSPGRTVSTDTQYF. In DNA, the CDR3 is TGCGCCAGCAGCCCCGGGAGGACAGTTAGCACAGATACGCAGTATTTT.

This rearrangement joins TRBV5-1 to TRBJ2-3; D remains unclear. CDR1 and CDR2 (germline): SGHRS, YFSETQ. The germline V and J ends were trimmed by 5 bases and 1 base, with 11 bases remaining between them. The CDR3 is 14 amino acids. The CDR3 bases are TGCGCCAGCAGTAGATCCCTGGGCACAGATACGCAGTATTTT. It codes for CASSRSLGTDTQYF.

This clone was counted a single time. CDR3 protein: CASSYSRVQGARDGYTF. CDR3 in DNA: TGTGCCAGCAGCTATTCTAGGGTGCAGGGGGCGAGGGATGGCTACACCTTC. V is TRBV11-2 and J is TRBJ1-2, with 8 bases identical to TRBD1. The CDR3 has 17 amino acids. Trimming took 4 bases from V and 6 from J; bases not matched to a gene: 16. Germline CDR1 is SGHAT and CDR2 is FQNNGV.

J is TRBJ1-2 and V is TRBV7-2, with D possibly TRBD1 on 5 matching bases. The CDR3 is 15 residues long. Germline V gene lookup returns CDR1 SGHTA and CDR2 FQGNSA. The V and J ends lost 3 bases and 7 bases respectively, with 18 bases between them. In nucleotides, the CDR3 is TGTGCCAGCAGCTTTGATCCTGTTAGGGGACGTGGCTACACCTTC. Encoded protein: CASSFDPVRGRGYTF.

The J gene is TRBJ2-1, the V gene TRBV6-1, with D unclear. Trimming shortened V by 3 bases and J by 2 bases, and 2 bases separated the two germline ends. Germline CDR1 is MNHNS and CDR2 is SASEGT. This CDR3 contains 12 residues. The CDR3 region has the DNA TGTGCCAGCAGTGAGGCCTACAATGAGCAGTTCTTC. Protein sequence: CASSEAYNEQFF.

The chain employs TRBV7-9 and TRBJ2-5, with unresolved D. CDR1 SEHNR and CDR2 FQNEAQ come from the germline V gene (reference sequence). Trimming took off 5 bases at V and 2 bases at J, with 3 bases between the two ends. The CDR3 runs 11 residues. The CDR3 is CASSLQETQYF. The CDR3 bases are TGTGCCAGCAGCCTTCAAGAGACCCAGTACTTC.

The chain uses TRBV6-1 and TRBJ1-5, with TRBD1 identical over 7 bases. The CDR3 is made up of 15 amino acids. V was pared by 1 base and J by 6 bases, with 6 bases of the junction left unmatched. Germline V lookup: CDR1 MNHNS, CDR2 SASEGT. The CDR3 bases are TGTGCCAGCAGTGAAGACAGGGGTTGGGGTCAGCCCCAGCATTTT. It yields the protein CASSEDRGWGQPQHF.

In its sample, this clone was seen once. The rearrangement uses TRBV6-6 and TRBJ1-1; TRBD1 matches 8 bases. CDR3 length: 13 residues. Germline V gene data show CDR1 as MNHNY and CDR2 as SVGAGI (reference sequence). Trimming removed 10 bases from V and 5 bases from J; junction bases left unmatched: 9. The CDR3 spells CATDRGRGTEAFF. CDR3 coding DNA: TGTGCCACCGACAGGGGAAGAGGAACTGAAGCTTTCTTT.

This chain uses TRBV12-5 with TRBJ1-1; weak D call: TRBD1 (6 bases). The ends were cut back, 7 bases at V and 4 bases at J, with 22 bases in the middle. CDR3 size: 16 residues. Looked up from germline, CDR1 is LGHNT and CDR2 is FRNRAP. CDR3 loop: CASEGVQGAEGTEAFF. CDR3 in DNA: TGTGCTAGTGAAGGCGTACAGGGAGCGGAGGGCACTGAAGCTTTCTTT.

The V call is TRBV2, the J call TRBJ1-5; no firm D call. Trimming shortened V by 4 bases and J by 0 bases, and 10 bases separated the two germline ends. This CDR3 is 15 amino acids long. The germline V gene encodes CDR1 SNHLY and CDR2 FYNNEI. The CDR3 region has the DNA TGTGCCAGCAGTGGACAAGGTAGTAGCAATCAGCCCCAGCATTTT. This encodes CASSGQGSSNQPQHF.

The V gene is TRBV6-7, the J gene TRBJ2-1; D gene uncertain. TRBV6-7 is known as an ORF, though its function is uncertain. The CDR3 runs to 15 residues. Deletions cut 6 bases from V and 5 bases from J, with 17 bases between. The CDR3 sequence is CASSPYETLDNEQFF. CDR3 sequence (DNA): TGTGCCAGCAGCCCCTACGAGACCTTGGACAATGAGCAGTTCTTC.